Reported below is one TCR beta chain. Its specificity is not known. The data are from a study of cytomegalovirus exposure and HLA in healthy donors. PCR employed 60 Vbeta and 13 Jbeta primers. Assay: immunoSEQ multiplex PCR; the TCRdb copy retains only in-frame clones and omits some. The sample lists under 75,000 clones, about nine tenths seen once, with roughly 2% in the top ten. This CDR3 spans 16 amino acids. V was pared by 6 bases and J by 5 bases, with 12 bases of the junction left unmatched. Looked up from germline, CDR1 is MNHEY and CDR2 is SMNVEV (reference sequence). Study conclusions and caveats: In a later analysis, TCR beta V- and J-gene trimming was associated with a missense DCLRE1C variant.

Sequenced sample: PBMCs. The V gene is TRBV27, the J gene TRBJ2-7; 11 nucleotides line up with TRBD2. The receptor comes from a woman in her thirties in good health and CMV-seronegative. This CDR3 is CASRMMPSGRIDEQYF. The CDR3 region has the DNA TGTGCCAGCAGGATGATGCCTAGCGGGAGGATCGACGAGCAGTACTTC.